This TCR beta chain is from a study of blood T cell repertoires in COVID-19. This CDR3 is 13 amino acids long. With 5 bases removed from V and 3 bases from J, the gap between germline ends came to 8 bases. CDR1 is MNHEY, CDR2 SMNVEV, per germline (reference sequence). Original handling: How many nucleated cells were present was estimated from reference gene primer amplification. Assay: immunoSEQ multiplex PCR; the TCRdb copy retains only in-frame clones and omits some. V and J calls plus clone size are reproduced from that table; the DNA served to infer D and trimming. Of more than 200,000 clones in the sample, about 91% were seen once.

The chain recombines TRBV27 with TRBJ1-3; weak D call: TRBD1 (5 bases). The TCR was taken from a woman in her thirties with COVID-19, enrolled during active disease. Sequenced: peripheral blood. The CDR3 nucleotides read TGTGCCAGCAGTACGGGACTTGGAAACACCATATATTTT. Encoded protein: CASSTGLGNTIYF.